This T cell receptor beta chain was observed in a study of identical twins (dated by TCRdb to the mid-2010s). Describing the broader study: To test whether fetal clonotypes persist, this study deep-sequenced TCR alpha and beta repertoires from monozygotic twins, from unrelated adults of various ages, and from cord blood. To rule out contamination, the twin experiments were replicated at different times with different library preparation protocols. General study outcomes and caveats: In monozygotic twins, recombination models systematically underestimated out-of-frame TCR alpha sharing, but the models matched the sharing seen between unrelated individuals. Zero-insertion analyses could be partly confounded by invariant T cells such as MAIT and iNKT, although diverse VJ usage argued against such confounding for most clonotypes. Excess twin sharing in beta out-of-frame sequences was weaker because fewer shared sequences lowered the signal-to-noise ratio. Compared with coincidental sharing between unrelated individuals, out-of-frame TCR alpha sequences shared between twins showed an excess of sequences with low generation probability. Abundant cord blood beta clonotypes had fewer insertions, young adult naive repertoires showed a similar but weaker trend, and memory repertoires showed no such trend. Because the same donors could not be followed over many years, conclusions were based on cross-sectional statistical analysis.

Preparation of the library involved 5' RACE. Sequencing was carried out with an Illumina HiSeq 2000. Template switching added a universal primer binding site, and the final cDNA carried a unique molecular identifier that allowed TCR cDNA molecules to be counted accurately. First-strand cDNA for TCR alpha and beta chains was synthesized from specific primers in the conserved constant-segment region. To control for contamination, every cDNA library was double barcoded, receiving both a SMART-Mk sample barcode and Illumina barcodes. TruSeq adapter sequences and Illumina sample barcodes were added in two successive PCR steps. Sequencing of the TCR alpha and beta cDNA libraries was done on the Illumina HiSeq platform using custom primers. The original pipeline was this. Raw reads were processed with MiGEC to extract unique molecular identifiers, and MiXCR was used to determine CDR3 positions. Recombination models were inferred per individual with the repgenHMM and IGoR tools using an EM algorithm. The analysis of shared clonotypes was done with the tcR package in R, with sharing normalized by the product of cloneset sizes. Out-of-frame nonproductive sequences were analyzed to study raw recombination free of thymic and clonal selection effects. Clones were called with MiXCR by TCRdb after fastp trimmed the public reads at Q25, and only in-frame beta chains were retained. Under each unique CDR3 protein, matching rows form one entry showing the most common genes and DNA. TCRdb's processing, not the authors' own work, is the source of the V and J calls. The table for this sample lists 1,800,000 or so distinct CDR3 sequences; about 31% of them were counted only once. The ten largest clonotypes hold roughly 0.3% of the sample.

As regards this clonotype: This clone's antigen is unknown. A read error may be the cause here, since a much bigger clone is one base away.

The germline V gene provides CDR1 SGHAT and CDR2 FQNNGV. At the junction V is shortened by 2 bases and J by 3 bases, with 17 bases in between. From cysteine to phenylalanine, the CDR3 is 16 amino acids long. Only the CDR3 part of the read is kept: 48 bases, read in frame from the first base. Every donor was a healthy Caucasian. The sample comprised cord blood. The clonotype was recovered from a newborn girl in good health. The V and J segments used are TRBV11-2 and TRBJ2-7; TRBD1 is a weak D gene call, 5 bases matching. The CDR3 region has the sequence CASSLRGRAPLYEQYF. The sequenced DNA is TGTGCCAGCAGCTTACGCGGCAGGGCCCCCCTCTACGAGCAGTACTTC.